Listed below are T cell receptor beta chains from one sample, sequenced in a study of cytomegalovirus exposure and HLA in healthy donors. The data were produced by immunoSEQ multiplex PCR, yet TCRdb's version contains in-frame clones alone and is incomplete. This listing includes about 91,000 clones. Sample: PBMCs. The receptor set was obtained from a woman aged 25 to 39 in good health and CMV-seronegative. Each CDR3 is given with its conserved first and last residue. D genes are given only for firm matches.

D gene: NA
J gene: TRBJ2-2
V gene: TRBV6-5
CDR3 protein: CASRGHTNTGELFF
CDR3 DNA: TGTGCGTCTCGAGGCCATACGAACACCGGGGAGCTGTTTTTT

D gene: TRBD1
J gene: TRBJ2-1
V gene: TRBV10-1
CDR3 protein: CASSEPGQYNEQFF
CDR3 DNA: TGCGCCAGCAGTGAGCCGGGACAGTACAATGAGCAGTTCTTC

D gene: NA
J gene: TRBJ2-7
V gene: TRBV21-1
CDR3 protein: CASSKVNNGISYEQYF
CDR3 DNA: TGTGCCAGCAGCAAAGTTAATAACGGGATTTCCTACGAGCAGTACTTC

D gene: NA
J gene: TRBJ1-1
V gene: TRBV28
CDR3 protein: CASNFPSNTEAFF
CDR3 DNA: TGTGCCAGCAATTTTCCGTCGAACACTGAAGCTTTCTTT

D gene: TRBD2
J gene: TRBJ2-7
V gene: TRBV19
CDR3 protein: CASSLGASGGYEQYF
CDR3 DNA: TGTGCCAGTAGCCTGGGGGCTAGCGGGGGTTACGAGCAGTACTTC

D gene: NA
J gene: TRBJ1-6
V gene: TRBV5-1
CDR3 protein: CASSEGMRSPLHF
CDR3 DNA: TGCGCCAGCAGCGAGGGAATGCGGTCACCCCTCCACTTT

D gene: NA
J gene: TRBJ1-5
V gene: TRBV28
CDR3 protein: CASRTRKTGGNQPQHF
CDR3 DNA: TGTGCCAGCAGGACCAGAAAAACAGGCGGTAATCAGCCCCAGCATTTT

D gene: NA
J gene: TRBJ1-1
V gene: TRBV19
CDR3 protein: CASKDSLNTEAFF
CDR3 DNA: TGTGCCAGTAAGGACAGCTTGAACACTGAAGCTTTCTTT

D gene: TRBD2
J gene: TRBJ2-4
V gene: TRBV29-1
CDR3 protein: CSVPGTTLNIQYF
CDR3 DNA: TGCAGCGTTCCGGGGACTACGCTAAACATTCAGTACTTC

D gene: TRBD1
J gene: TRBJ1-1
V gene: TRBV27
CDR3 protein: CASSPGQGLNTEAFF
CDR3 DNA: TGTGCCAGCAGTCCAGGACAGGGGCTCAACACTGAAGCTTTCTTT

D gene: TRBD2
J gene: TRBJ2-1
V gene: TRBV7-8
CDR3 protein: CASSLLGLAGNEQFF
CDR3 DNA: TGTGCCAGCAGCTTACTGGGACTAGCGGGCAATGAGCAGTTCTTC

D gene: NA
J gene: TRBJ2-3
V gene: TRBV5-1
CDR3 protein: CASSLEVGIAESSTDTQYF
CDR3 DNA: TGCGCCAGCAGCTTGGAAGTCGGGATAGCGGAGTCTAGCACAGATACGCAGTATTTT

D gene: TRBD2
J gene: TRBJ2-2
V gene: TRBV10-3
CDR3 protein: CAISGAAGGPYTGELFF
CDR3 DNA: TGTGCCATCAGTGGGGCAGCGGGAGGGCCCTACACCGGGGAGCTGTTTTTT

D gene: TRBD2
J gene: TRBJ2-3
V gene: TRBV5-5
CDR3 protein: CASSLASGTDTQYF
CDR3 DNA: TGTGCCAGCAGCTTGGCTAGCGGGACAGATACGCAGTATTTT

D gene: NA
J gene: TRBJ1-5
V gene: TRBV28
CDR3 protein: CAADMGGNQPQHF
CDR3 DNA: TGTGCCGCCGACATGGGAGGCAATCAGCCCCAGCATTTT

D gene: NA
J gene: TRBJ1-1
V gene: TRBV18
CDR3 protein: CASSPGPGNTEAFF
CDR3 DNA: TGTGCCAGCTCACCGGGGCCAGGGAACACTGAAGCTTTCTTT

D gene: TRBD2
J gene: TRBJ2-1
V gene: TRBV5-1
CDR3 protein: CASSFLAGGPGEQFF
CDR3 DNA: TGCGCCAGCAGCTTTTTAGCGGGGGGGCCCGGAGAGCAGTTCTTC

D gene: NA
J gene: TRBJ1-1
V gene: TRBV14
CDR3 protein: CASSQVGGAEASF
CDR3 DNA: TGTGCCAGCAGCCAAGTTGGGGGGGCTGAAGCTTCCTTT

D gene: TRBD2
J gene: TRBJ2-7
V gene: TRBV6-1
CDR3 protein: CASTGLAEYDVQYF
CDR3 DNA: TGTGCCAGCACTGGACTAGCGGAGTACGATGTGCAGTACTTC

D gene: NA
J gene: TRBJ1-4
V gene: TRBV19
CDR3 protein: CASSMGPGNNEKLFF
CDR3 DNA: TGTGCCAGTAGTATGGGGCCAGGGAATAATGAAAAACTGTTTTTT

D gene: TRBD2
J gene: TRBJ2-2
V gene: TRBV10-1
CDR3 protein: CASSGASGMYTGELFF
CDR3 DNA: TGCGCCAGCAGTGGGGCTAGCGGGATGTACACCGGGGAGCTGTTTTTT

D gene: TRBD1
J gene: TRBJ1-3
V gene: TRBV29-1
CDR3 protein: CSVGQGGNTIYF
CDR3 DNA: TGCAGCGTCGGACAGGGCGGAAACACCATATATTTT

D gene: TRBD1
J gene: TRBJ2-2
V gene: TRBV10-1
CDR3 protein: CASSPATGANTGELFF
CDR3 DNA: TGCGCCAGCAGCCCAGCGACAGGGGCGAACACCGGGGAGCTGTTTTTT

D gene: NA
J gene: TRBJ2-5
V gene: TRBV29-1
CDR3 protein: CSVELGLGQETQYF
CDR3 DNA: TGCAGCGTTGAACTCGGGTTAGGCCAAGAGACCCAGTACTTC

D gene: TRBD2
J gene: TRBJ2-7
V gene: TRBV7-2
CDR3 protein: CASSFNSGAYEQYF
CDR3 DNA: TGTGCCAGCAGCTTCAATAGCGGGGCATACGAGCAGTACTTC

D gene: NA
J gene: TRBJ1-2
V gene: TRBV28
CDR3 protein: CASSFSVQNYGYTF
CDR3 DNA: TGTGCCAGCAGTTTTTCAGTACAGAACTATGGCTACACCTTC

D gene: NA
J gene: TRBJ1-1
V gene: TRBV13
CDR3 protein: CASSMGRPEAFF
CDR3 DNA: TGTGCCAGCAGCATGGGGCGGCCTGAAGCTTTCTTT

D gene: TRBD1
J gene: TRBJ2-7
V gene: TRBV28
CDR3 protein: CASSFPGGEGYEQYF
CDR3 DNA: TGTGCCAGCAGTTTCCCAGGGGGCGAGGGCTACGAGCAGTACTTC

D gene: NA
J gene: TRBJ2-7
V gene: TRBV9
CDR3 protein: CASSVGIGGSSYEQYF
CDR3 DNA: TGTGCCAGCAGCGTAGGAATAGGCGGGTCCTCCTACGAGCAGTACTTC

D gene: NA
J gene: TRBJ2-1
V gene: TRBV9
CDR3 protein: CASSPLRGGRNEQFF
CDR3 DNA: TGTGCCAGCAGCCCCCTTAGGGGGGGCCGGAATGAGCAGTTCTTC

D gene: NA
J gene: TRBJ2-7
V gene: TRBV19
CDR3 protein: CASSIGAEQYF
CDR3 DNA: TGTGCCAGTAGTATAGGCGCCGAGCAGTACTTC

D gene: TRBD2
J gene: TRBJ2-3
V gene: TRBV6-5
CDR3 protein: CASRPGLAADTQYF
CDR3 DNA: TGTGCCAGCAGACCGGGACTAGCGGCAGATACGCAGTATTTT

D gene: NA
J gene: TRBJ1-3
V gene: TRBV5-4
CDR3 protein: CASSIQSGASGNTIYF
CDR3 DNA: TGTGCCAGCAGCATACAATCAGGGGCCTCCGGAAACACCATATATTTT

D gene: TRBD1
J gene: TRBJ2-7
V gene: TRBV28
CDR3 protein: CASWGRDRDSYEQYF
CDR3 DNA: TGTGCCAGCTGGGGCCGGGACAGGGACTCCTACGAGCAGTACTTC

D gene: TRBD2
J gene: TRBJ2-7
V gene: TRBV5-1
CDR3 protein: CASSLQAGEDEQYF
CDR3 DNA: TGCGCCAGCAGCTTACAAGCGGGAGAAGACGAGCAGTACTTC

D gene: TRBD2
J gene: TRBJ2-3
V gene: TRBV5-1
CDR3 protein: CASSFAVGGGRDTDTQYF
CDR3 DNA: TGCGCCAGCAGCTTCGCGGTTGGTGGGGGGAGGGACACAGATACGCAGTATTTT

D gene: NA
J gene: TRBJ2-1
V gene: TRBV4-2
CDR3 protein: CASSLGQYNEQFF
CDR3 DNA: TGTGCCAGCAGCCTCGGACAATACAATGAGCAGTTCTTC

D gene: TRBD1
J gene: TRBJ2-7
V gene: TRBV5-1
CDR3 protein: CASSLGTGEHEQYF
CDR3 DNA: TGCGCCAGCAGCTTGGGGACAGGGGAACACGAGCAGTACTTC

D gene: NA
J gene: TRBJ2-1
V gene: TRBV7-2
CDR3 protein: CASSLAQGYEQFF
CDR3 DNA: TGTGCCAGCAGCTTAGCGCAGGGCTATGAGCAGTTCTTC

D gene: NA
J gene: TRBJ1-2
V gene: TRBV2
CDR3 protein: CASSETVGVYGYTF
CDR3 DNA: TGTGCCAGCAGTGAAACGGTAGGAGTCTATGGCTACACCTTC

D gene: TRBD1
J gene: TRBJ1-1
V gene: TRBV28
CDR3 protein: CAARGPNTEAFF
CDR3 DNA: TGTGCCGCAAGGGGGCCGAACACTGAAGCTTTCTTT

D gene: NA
J gene: TRBJ2-2
V gene: TRBV5-1
CDR3 protein: CASSVTPTGTNTGELFF
CDR3 DNA: TGCGCCAGCAGCGTTACTCCGACGGGGACGAACACCGGGGAGCTGTTTTTT

D gene: TRBD2
J gene: TRBJ2-7
V gene: TRBV29-1
CDR3 protein: CSVEGGGTYEQYF
CDR3 DNA: TGCAGCGTTGAAGGGGGGGGAACCTACGAGCAGTACTTC